The 28 T cell receptor beta chains below all came from one sample that was sequenced in a study of blood T cell repertoires in COVID-19. TCRdb keeps only in-frame clones here, not all; method: immunoSEQ multiplex PCR. This table holds approximately 70,000 clones, approximately 90% found once. The source material was peripheral blood. The receptors here all came from a human donor in a cohort sampled during active COVID-19.

In this sample, this clone turned up once. The chain uses TRBV2 and TRBJ2-2, with D maybe TRBD2 (6 bases). Deletions cut 5 bases from V and 3 bases from J, with 13 bases between. Germline values: CDR1 SNHLY, CDR2 FYNNEI. CDR3 length: 15 residues. The DNA of the CDR3 is TGTGCCAGCAGTTCCTCTAGCGCTTACACCGGGGAGCTGTTTTTT. Its translation: CASSSSSAYTGELFF.

The rearrangement joins TRBV27 to TRBJ2-7; D perhaps matches TRBD2 (5 bases). V was trimmed by 5 bases and J by 4 bases, leaving 18 bases between them. Germline V gene data show CDR1 as MNHEY and CDR2 as SMNVEV (reference sequence). The CDR3 is 15 residues long. CDR3 sequence (DNA): TGTGCCAGCAGTGACTCCGGGATACGAGTTTACGAGCAGTACTTC. It translates to CASSDSGIRVYEQYF.

The CDR3: CASSLGVGAYNEQFF. The DNA of the CDR3 is TGCGCCAGCAGCTTGGGAGTCGGAGCCTACAATGAGCAGTTCTTC. V is TRBV5-1 and J is TRBJ2-1, with D unresolved. CDR3 length: 15 amino acids. Germline V lookup: CDR1 SGHRS, CDR2 YFSETQ. Trimming shortened V by 0 bases and J by 2 bases, and 9 bases separated the two germline ends. Based on the CDR3 plus reference TRBV5-1 and TRBJ2-1, the full variable domain is KAGVTQTPRYLIKTRGQQVTLSCSPISGHRSVSWYQQTPGQGLQFLFEYFSETQRNKGNFPGRFSGRQFSNSRSEMNVSTLELGDSALYLCASSLGVGAYNEQFFGPGTRLTVL.

This clone showed up just once. The rearrangement joins TRBV30 to TRBJ2-7; D is unresolved. CDR1 GTSNPN and CDR2 SVGIG come from the germline V gene (reference sequence). V was clipped by 2 bases and J by 4 bases, with 12 bases between them. The length of the CDR3 is 13 residues. CDR3 region: CAWSPPNGYEQYV. CDR3 DNA sequence: TGTGCCTGGAGTCCCCCTAACGGGTACGAGCAGTACGTC.

V is TRBV27 and J is TRBJ2-1; D perhaps matches TRBD2 (5 bases). The CDR3 sequence is 13 residues long. Trimming pared 5 bases from V and 4 bases from J, leaving 9 bases between. CDR1 is MNHEY, CDR2 SMNVEV, per germline (reference sequence). The CDR3 loop reads CASSPDYYNEQFF. The CDR3 region has the DNA TGTGCCAGCAGTCCTGACTATTACAATGAGCAGTTCTTC.

As for this clone: The conserved phenylalanine or tryptophan is not found at the CDR3 terminus, so this likely reflects a read error. The limits of the CDR3 on the DNA are not certain, so only TCRdb's listed CDR3 is given. The chain employs TRBV23-1 and TRBJ1-1. TRBV23-1 carries the ORF label, with uncertain function. The CDR3 extends over 12 residues, inclusive of both ends. This CDR3 is CASSQSGRGAEL.

The chain has TRBV28 and TRBJ2-2, with D possibly matching TRBD2 (6 bases). Trimming cost V 3 bases and J 3 bases, with 14 bases left between them. This CDR3 region has 16 residues. From germline, CDR1 is MDHEN and CDR2 SYDVKM. In DNA form, the CDR3 reads TGTGCCAGCAGTTTGAGATTAGCGGCATACACCGGGGAGCTGTTTTTT. This sequence encodes CASSLRLAAYTGELFF. Full variable domain (missing parts from reference TRBV28 and TRBJ2-2): DVKVTQSSRYLVKRTGEKVFLECVQDMDHENMFWYRQDPGLGLRLIYFSYDVKMKEKGDIPEGYSVSREKKERFSLILESASTNQTSMYLCASSLRLAAYTGELFFGEGSRLTVL.

The genes are TRBV12-5 and TRBJ2-2, with D possibly matching TRBD2 (6 bases). The V end lost 8 bases, the J end lost 2 bases, and 12 bases lay between the germline ends. CDR3 size: 14 residues. Germline CDR1 is LGHNT and CDR2 is FRNRAP. As DNA, the CDR3 is TGTGCTAGTCGGAGGGACTTTAACACCGGGGAGCTGTTTTTT. Its protein is CASRRDFNTGELFF.

This clone has just one count. The V call is TRBV5-6, the J call TRBJ2-1; D not resolved. V lost 4 bases to trimming and J lost 4 bases, with 6 bases between them. Germline CDR1 is SGHDT and CDR2 is YYEEEE. The CDR3 covers 12 residues. CDR3 protein: CASSVRYNEQFF. The CDR3 DNA reads as TGTGCCAGCAGCGTCAGATACAATGAGCAGTTCTTC. Using reference TRBV5-6 and TRBJ2-1 for the parts outside the CDR3, the full variable domain is DAGVTQSPTHLIKTRGQQVTLRCSPKSGHDTVSWYQQALGQGPQFIFQYYEEEERQRGNFPDRFSGHQFPNYSSELNVNALLLGDSALYLCASSVRYNEQFFGPGTRLTVL.

The V gene is TRBV2, the J gene TRBJ1-1, with 8 bases identical to TRBD1. This CDR3 spans 14 amino acids. V shed 6 bases and J 2 bases; nucleotides not matched to a gene: 5. Germline CDR1 and CDR2: SNHLY and FYNNEI. The CDR3, as DNA: TGTGCCAGCAGGCGCGGGACAGGCAACACTGAAGCTTTCTTT. Its protein is CASRRGTGNTEAFF.

This sequence joins TRBV7-9 and TRBJ1-1; D might be TRBD1 (5 bases). Germline assignment: CDR1 SEHNR and CDR2 FQNEAQ (reference sequence). V lost 2 bases and J lost 4, with 14 bases in between. The CDR3 is 15 residues long. DNA of the CDR3: TGTGCCAGCAGCTTACCGGGAGGGCAGGGCACTGAAGCTTTCTTT. It codes for CASSLPGGQGTEAFF.

V is TRBV19 and J is TRBJ2-2, with a tentative D call TRBD1 (6 bases). This CDR3 comprises 16 residues. Deletions cut 2 bases from V and 0 bases from J, with 10 bases between. Per the germline V gene, CDR1 is LNHDA and CDR2 is SQIVND (reference sequence). The CDR3 protein is CASSIIWTANTGELFF. The DNA of the CDR3 is TGTGCCAGTAGTATAATATGGACAGCGAACACCGGGGAGCTGTTTTTT. The full variable domain, in which reference TRBV19 and TRBJ2-2 provide the parts outside the CDR3, is DGGITQSPKYLFRKEGQNVTLSCEQNLNHDAMYWYRQDPGQGLRLIYYSQIVNDFQKGDIAEGYSVSREKKESFPLTVTSAQKNPTAFYLCASSIIWTANTGELFFGEGSRLTVL.

The chain uses TRBV7-9 and TRBJ1-2; D is uncertain. CDR3 length equals 13 residues. Germline CDR1 SEHNR, CDR2 FQNEAQ (reference sequence). The V and J ends lost 2 bases and 4 bases respectively, with 8 bases between them. CDR3 nucleotides: TGTGCCAGCAGCTTATTCACCGGCTATGGCTACACCTTC. Its protein is CASSLFTGYGYTF.

The chain uses TRBV6-1 and TRBJ2-1; D unclear. Germline V gene sequence: CDR1 MNHNS, CDR2 SASEGT. Between the trimmed V and J ends, which lost 4 bases and 7 bases, there was a span of 26 bases. This CDR3 is 18 amino acids long. This CDR3 is CASSGPSLGAARSNEQFF. CDR3 DNA sequence: TGTGCCAGCAGTGGACCCTCCCTGGGCGCCGCCCGGTCAAATGAGCAGTTCTTC.

This chain uses TRBV18 with TRBJ2-5, with 8 bases aligning to TRBD2. Germline V gene data show CDR1 as KGHSH and CDR2 as LQKENI. This CDR3 spans 14 amino acids. J gave up 3 bases and V 0 bases, and 0 bases lay outside the gene matches. The CDR3 bases are TGTGCCAGCTCACCACCAGCGGGGGAAGAGACCCAGTACTTC. Its translation is CASSPPAGEETQYF.

The V and J genes are TRBV18 and TRBJ2-7, with 15 bases lining up with TRBD2. J gave up 0 bases and V 4 bases, and 4 bases lay outside the gene matches. Germline values: CDR1 KGHSH, CDR2 LQKENI. CDR3 length equals 17 residues. CDR3 protein: CASSRGLAGGSSYEQYF. In DNA form, the CDR3 reads TGTGCCAGCTCACGTGGACTAGCGGGAGGGAGCTCCTACGAGCAGTACTTC.

V and J are TRBV10-3 and TRBJ1-1; TRBD1 is a possible D gene (5 bases). In germline, CDR1 is ENHRY, CDR2 SYGVKD. V shed 4 bases and J shed 1 base, with 10 bases lying between them. This CDR3 spans 14 amino acids. The CDR3 region is CAISGGSWNTEAFF. The DNA for the CDR3 is TGTGCCATCAGTGGGGGCAGCTGGAACACTGAAGCTTTCTTT.

The genes are TRBV5-1 and TRBJ2-1; 11 bases are a match to TRBD2. Germline CDR1 SGHRS, CDR2 YFSETQ. Trimming at V came to 3 bases and at J to 8 bases, leaving 13 bases not matched to a gene. The CDR3 extends over 17 amino acids. For the CDR3, the DNA is TGCGCCAGCAGCTCAGGGGGAACTAGCGGGAGTATATATGAGCAGTTCTTC. Amino acids: CASSSGGTSGSIYEQFF.

J is TRBJ1-1 and V is TRBV27; TRBD1 is a possible D gene (6 bases). Germline loops: CDR1 MNHEY, CDR2 SMNVEV (reference sequence). The CDR3 has 12 residues. The germline V and J ends were trimmed by 8 bases and 9 bases, with 16 bases remaining between them. The chain's CDR3 is CASGQGSGKAFF. Here the CDR3 DNA reads TGTGCCAGCGGCCAGGGGTCAGGGAAAGCTTTCTTT.

This clone was seen a single time. This chain uses TRBV7-9 with TRBJ2-5; 7 positions agree with TRBD1. Germline CDR1 SEHNR, CDR2 FQNEAQ (reference sequence). The CDR3 length is 13 residues. V gave up 7 bases and J gave up 5 bases; unmatched junction bases: 7. In DNA, the CDR3 is TGTGCCAGCACCTCGACAGGGCCGGAGACCCAGTACTTC. Its translation is CASTSTGPETQYF.

This sequence joins TRBV5-3 and TRBJ1-1; D possibly corresponds to TRBD1 (6 bases). TRBV5-3 is an ORF for which the function is uncertain. V lost 0 bases and J lost 1, with 13 bases in between. The CDR3 contains 16 residues. The CDR3 loop is CARSLGRGEGNTEAFF. CDR3 DNA sequence: TGTGCCAGAAGCTTGGGCAGGGGCGAAGGGAACACTGAAGCTTTCTTT.

This chain connects TRBV11-2 to TRBJ2-1; 8 bases line up with TRBD2. V was pared by 4 bases and J by 12 bases, with 11 bases of the junction left unmatched. The CDR3 spans 14 residues. Germline lookup yields CDR1 SGHAT and CDR2 FQNNGV. The CDR3 region is CASSSVPGLVRQFF. The CDR3 bases are TGTGCCAGCAGCTCCGTCCCGGGACTAGTTCGGCAGTTCTTC.

In this sample, this clone turned up a few times. The J gene is TRBJ2-7, the V gene TRBV11-2; 11 nucleotides line up with TRBD2. CDR1 and CDR2 (germline): SGHAT, FQNNGV. The J segment lost 5 bases and the V segment lost 2 bases, leaving 8 bases of the junction unmatched. The CDR3 length is 16 residues. CDR3 nucleotide sequence: TGTGCCAGCAGCTTAACTAGCGGGAGTCTAGGAGACGAGCAGTACTTC. Amino acids: CASSLTSGSLGDEQYF.

V is TRBV7-2 and J is TRBJ1-2; 10 bases agree with TRBD1. This CDR3 comprises 15 residues. The V segment lost 3 bases and the J segment 4 bases; nucleotides outside the gene matches: 5. The V gene's germline CDR1 is SGHTA and CDR2 FQGNSA. CDR3 nucleotides: TGTGCCAGCAGCTTTTGGGACAGGGGATCCTATGGCTACACCTTC. Protein product: CASSFWDRGSYGYTF.

The V call is TRBV11-2, the J call TRBJ2-5; TRBD2 matches at 7 bases. The J segment lost 3 bases and the V segment lost 1 base, leaving 8 bases of the junction unmatched. This CDR3 comprises 16 residues. Looked up from germline, CDR1 is SGHAT and CDR2 is FQNNGV. The CDR3 DNA follows: TGTGCCAGCAGCTTAGCTGGCGGGAGCTGGGAAGAGACCCAGTACTTC. The encoded protein is CASSLAGGSWEETQYF.

The chain has TRBV12-3 or TRBV12-4 and TRBJ2-7, with a weak D call TRBD1 (6 bases). CDR3 size: 13 residues. V lost 5 bases and J 3 bases, leaving 11 bases between the germline ends. CDR3 loop: CASSRRGNYEQYF. The CDR3 region has the DNA TGTGCCAGCAGTCGCAGGGGAAACTACGAGCAGTACTTC.

The genes are TRBV6-5 and TRBJ2-1; 13 bases are a match to TRBD2. Looked up from germline, CDR1 is MNHEY and CDR2 is SVGAGI. The CDR3 is made up of 14 amino acids. The J segment lost 10 bases and the V segment lost 6 bases, leaving 6 bases of the junction unmatched. This CDR3 reads CASRGLAGVGEQFF. In nucleotides, the CDR3 is TGTGCCAGCAGAGGACTAGCGGGAGTGGGAGAGCAGTTCTTC.

This clone was observed a single time. V and J are TRBV19 and TRBJ1-1; TRBD1 matches at 8 bases. CDR3 size: 15 residues. V lost 4 bases to trimming and J lost 1 base; unmatched junction nucleotides: 5. Germline CDR1 and CDR2: LNHDA and SQIVND (reference sequence). The CDR3 DNA sequence: TGTGCCAGTAGTAGGATGGACAGGGCGAACACTGAAGCTTTCTTT. Protein: CASSRMDRANTEAFF.